This T cell receptor (beta chain) was observed in a study of CXCR3-negative and CXCR3-positive naive CD8 T cells. Study background: Cumulative TRB read yield was approximately 135 million, averaging about 1.5 +/- 0.3 million per library. Whole-study results and caveats: Unlike memory cells, which differed, naive CXCR3-negative and CXCR3-positive cells had similar TRBV-TRBJ usage.

The TRB libraries of cDNA were built by UMI-labeled 5' RACE. Reanalyzing the 5' RACE reads, TCRdb keeps one entry per CDR3 protein, without DNA. Here the sample table reports about 56,000 distinct CDR3 sequences. The CDR3 runs to 12 residues. Per germline, CDR1 SQVTM and CDR2 ANQGSEA. Regarding this clonotype: The antigen remains undetermined.

Sequencing input: memory CD8+ T cells from blood. This chain uses TRBV29-1 with TRBJ2-7; TCRdb designates TRBD2, a call that cannot be tested without DNA. The receptor comes from a human donor in good health. Some clones in this sample may be carry-over from other donors' samples. CDR3 in amino acids: CSVGQARGEQYF.